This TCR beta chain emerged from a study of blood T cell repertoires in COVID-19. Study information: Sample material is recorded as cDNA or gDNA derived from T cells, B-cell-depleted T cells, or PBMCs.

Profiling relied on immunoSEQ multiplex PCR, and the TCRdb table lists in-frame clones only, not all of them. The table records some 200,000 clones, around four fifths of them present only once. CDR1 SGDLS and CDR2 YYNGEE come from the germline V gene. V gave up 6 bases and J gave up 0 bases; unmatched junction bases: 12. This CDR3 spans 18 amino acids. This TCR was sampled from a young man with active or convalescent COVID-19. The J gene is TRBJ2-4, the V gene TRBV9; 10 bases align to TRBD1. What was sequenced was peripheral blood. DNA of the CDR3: TGTGCCAGCACAACCGGGACAGGGGAGGGGGTAGCCAAAAACATTCAGTACTTC. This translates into CASTTGTGEGVAKNIQYF. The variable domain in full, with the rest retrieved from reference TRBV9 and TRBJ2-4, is DSGVTQTPKHLITATGQRVTLRCSPRSGDLSVYWYQQSLDQGLQFLIQYYNGEERAKGNILERFSAQQFPDLHSELNLSSLELGDSALYFCASTTGTGEGVAKNIQYFGAGTRLSVL.